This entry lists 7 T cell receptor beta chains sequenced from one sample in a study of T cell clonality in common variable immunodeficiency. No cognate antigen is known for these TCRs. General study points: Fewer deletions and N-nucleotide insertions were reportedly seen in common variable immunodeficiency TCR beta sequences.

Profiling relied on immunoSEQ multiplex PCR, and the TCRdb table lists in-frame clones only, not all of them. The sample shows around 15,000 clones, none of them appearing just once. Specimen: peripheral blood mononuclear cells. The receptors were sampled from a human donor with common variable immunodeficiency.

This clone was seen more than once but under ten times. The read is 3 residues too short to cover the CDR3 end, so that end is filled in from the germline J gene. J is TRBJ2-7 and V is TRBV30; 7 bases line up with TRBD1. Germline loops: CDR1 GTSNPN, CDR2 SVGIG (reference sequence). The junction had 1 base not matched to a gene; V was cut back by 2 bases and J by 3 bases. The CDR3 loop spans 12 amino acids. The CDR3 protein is CAWSRQGYEQYF. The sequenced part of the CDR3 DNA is TGTGCCTGGAGTAGACAGGGCTACGAG.

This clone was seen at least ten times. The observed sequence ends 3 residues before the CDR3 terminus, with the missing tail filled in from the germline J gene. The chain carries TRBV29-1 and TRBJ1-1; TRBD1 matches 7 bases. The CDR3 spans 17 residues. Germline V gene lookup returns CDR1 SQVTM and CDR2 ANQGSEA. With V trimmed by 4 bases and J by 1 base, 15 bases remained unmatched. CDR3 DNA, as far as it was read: TGCAGCGTTGTATTTCGGGCAGGGGGTATACCGAACACTGAA. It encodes CSVVFRAGGIPNTE. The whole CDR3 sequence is CSVVFRAGGIPNTEAFF.

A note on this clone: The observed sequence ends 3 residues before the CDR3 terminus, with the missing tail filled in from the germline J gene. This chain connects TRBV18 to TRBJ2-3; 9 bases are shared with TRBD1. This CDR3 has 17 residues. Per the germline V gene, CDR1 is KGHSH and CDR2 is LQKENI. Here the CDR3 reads CASSPAQGQGTGATQYF. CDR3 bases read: TGTGCCAGCTCACCAGCCCAAGGACAGGGGACGGGTGCGACG.

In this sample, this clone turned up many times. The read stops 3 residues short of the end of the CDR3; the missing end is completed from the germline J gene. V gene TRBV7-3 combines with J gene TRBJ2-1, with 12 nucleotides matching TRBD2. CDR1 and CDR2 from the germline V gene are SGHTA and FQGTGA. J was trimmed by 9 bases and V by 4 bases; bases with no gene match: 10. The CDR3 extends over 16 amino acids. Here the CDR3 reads CASSSLTSGGPPEQFF. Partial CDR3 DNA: TGTGCCAGCAGCTCCCTGACTAGCGGGGGACCGCCTGAG.

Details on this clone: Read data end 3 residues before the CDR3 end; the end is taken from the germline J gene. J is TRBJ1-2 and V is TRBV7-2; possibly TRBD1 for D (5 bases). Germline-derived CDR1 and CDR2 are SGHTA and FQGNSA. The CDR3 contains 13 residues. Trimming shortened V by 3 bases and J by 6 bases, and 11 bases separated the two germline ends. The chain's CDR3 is CASSLGGVDGYTF. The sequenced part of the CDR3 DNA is TGTGCCAGCAGCTTGGGGGGAGTTGATGGC.

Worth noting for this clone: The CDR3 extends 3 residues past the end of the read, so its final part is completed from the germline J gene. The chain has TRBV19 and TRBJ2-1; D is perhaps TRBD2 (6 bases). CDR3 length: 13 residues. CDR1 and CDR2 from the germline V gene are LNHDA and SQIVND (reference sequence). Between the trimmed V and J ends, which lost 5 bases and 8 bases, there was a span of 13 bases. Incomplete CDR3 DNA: TGTGCCAGTAGTGCCCGTCGGGGGTATGAG. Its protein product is CASSARRGYE. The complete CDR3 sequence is CASSARRGYEQFF.

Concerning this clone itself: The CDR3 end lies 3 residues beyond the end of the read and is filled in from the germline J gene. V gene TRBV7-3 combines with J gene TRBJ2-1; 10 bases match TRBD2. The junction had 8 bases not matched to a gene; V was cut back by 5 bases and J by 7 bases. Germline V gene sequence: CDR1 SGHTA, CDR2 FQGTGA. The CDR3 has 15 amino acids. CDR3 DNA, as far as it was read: TGTGCCAGCAGCCCCGGACTAGCGGAGATGAATGAG. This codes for CASSPGLAEMNE. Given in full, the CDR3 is CASSPGLAEMNEQFF. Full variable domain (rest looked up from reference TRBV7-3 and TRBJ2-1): GAGVSQTPSNKVTEKGKYVELRCDPISGHTALYWYRQSLGQGPEFLIYFQGTGAADDSGLPNDRFFAVRPEGSVSTLKIQRTERGDSAVYLCASSPGLAEMNEQFFGPGTRLTVL.